This T cell receptor beta chain was identified in a study of shared clonotypes between healthy human individuals. Germline-derived CDR1 and CDR2 are SGHTA and FQGTGA. Trimming took off 5 bases at V and 4 bases at J, with 17 bases between the two ends. The CDR3 has 15 residues. Sequenced by immunoSEQ multiplex PCR; TCRdb stores in-frame clones only, minus some. Of a few million clones listed, less than 95% are singletons. The origin of this receptor is a man between 18 and 29 years old in good health. Some clones in this sample may be carry-over from other donors' samples. The sample consisted of naive CD4+ T cells from PBMCs. The subset denotes: CD45RA+ positively selected. The chain joins TRBV7-3 to TRBJ1-2; D possibly corresponds to TRBD1 (5 bases). Here the CDR3 reads CASSQDWGESYGYTF. The CDR3 DNA follows: TGTGCCAGCAGCCAGGATTGGGGGGAGAGCTATGGCTACACCTTC.